The rows below give T cell receptor beta chains drawn from one sample of a study of blood T cell repertoires in COVID-19. The protocol was immunoSEQ multiplex PCR, while the TCRdb copy is restricted to in-frame clones and leaves out a portion. The sample holds 100,000 to 110,000 clones; 80% are singletons and the top ten take around a third. Material for sequencing was peripheral blood. All receptors derive from a man in his 70s with active or convalescent COVID-19. Each CDR3 is given with its conserved first and last residue. D genes are given only for firm matches. Clone size is given for some rows only: seen once, a few or many times, or a class if the clone is expanded.

TRBV7-9	TRBD1	-	TRBJ1-2	CASSRQGLDGYTF	TGTGCCAGCAGCCGACAGGGGTTGGATGGCTACACCTTC
TRBV13	TRBD1	once	TRBJ2-6	CASSISTGALTF	TGTGCCAGCAGCATATCGACAGGGGCCCTGACTTTC
TRBV19	TRBD2	once	TRBJ2-3	CASSPGGADTQYF	TGTGCCAGTAGTCCTGGGGGGGCAGATACGCAGTATTTT
TRBV19	TRBD1	-	TRBJ1-4	CASTLTGAGEKLFF	TGTGCCAGTACCTTGACAGGGGCCGGTGAAAAACTGTTTTTT
TRBV6-1	-	-	TRBJ2-3	CASSEYRPDTQYF	TGTGCCAGCAGTGAATACAGGCCAGATACGCAGTATTTT
TRBV20-1	-	-	TRBJ1-1	CSARQVPEAFF	TGCAGTGCCAGACAGGTCCCTGAAGCTTTCTTT
TRBV28	TRBD1	few	TRBJ2-7	CASSPTRGQGANEQYF	TGTGCCAGCAGCCCCACGAGGGGACAGGGGGCGAATGAGCAGTACTTC
TRBV10-1	-	-	TRBJ1-5	CASSEEEEGARESNQPQHF	TGCGCCAGCAGTGAGGAAGAGGAAGGGGCGCGGGAGAGCAATCAGCCCCAGCATTTT
TRBV4-3	-	-	TRBJ1-2	CASSQERGKMDGYTF	TGCGCCAGCAGCCAAGAAAGGGGTAAAATGGATGGCTACACCTTC
TRBV5-1	TRBD2	-	TRBJ2-7	CASSSHRTSGTPYEQYF	TGCGCCAGCAGCTCCCACCGGACTAGTGGGACCCCCTACGAGCAGTACTTC
TRBV24-1	-	-	TRBJ2-7	CATSDPQSSYEQYF	TGTGCCACCAGTGACCCACAGAGCTCCTACGAGCAGTACTTC
TRBV21-1	-	-	TRBJ1-1	CASSKPRTGQNTEAFF	TGTGCCAGCAGCAAACCGAGGACAGGTCAGAACACTGAAGCTTTCTTT
TRBV4-3	-	once	TRBJ1-2	CASSRLEGERGYTF	TGCGCCAGCAGCCGCCTAGAGGGAGAAAGGGGCTACACCTTC
TRBV7-6	-	once	TRBJ1-5	CASSLTTDGSNQPQHF	TGTGCCAGCAGCTTAACTACCGACGGTAGCAATCAGCCCCAGCATTTT
TRBV25-1	TRBD1	-	TRBJ2-1	CASSADRGPYNEQFF	TGTGCCAGCAGTGCGGACAGGGGACCCTACAATGAGCAGTTCTTC
TRBV5-4	-	-	TRBJ2-5	CASSIDIQETQYF	TGTGCCAGCAGCATCGACATTCAGGAGACCCAGTACTTC
TRBV27	-	few	TRBJ2-2	CASSLGATTGELFF	TGTGCCAGCAGTTTAGGAGCCACAACCGGGGAGCTGTTTTTT
TRBV5-1	TRBD2	-	TRBJ2-7	CASSLVASGSYEQYF	TGCGCCAGCAGCTTGGTGGCTAGCGGGAGTTACGAGCAGTACTTC
TRBV18	TRBD1	-	TRBJ2-7	CASSPGTVEQYF	TGTGCCAGCTCTCCCGGGACAGTTGAGCAGTACTTC
TRBV3-1/TRBV3-2	-	-	TRBJ1-4	CASSQVQQGNEKLFF	TGTGCCAGCAGCCAAGTACAACAGGGTAATGAAAAACTGTTTTTT
TRBV18	-	-	TRBJ1-1	CASSPDRMNTEAFF	TGTGCCAGCTCACCCGACAGGATGAACACTGAAGCTTTCTTT
TRBV29-1	-	-	TRBJ1-5	CSVGAVNQPQHF	TGCAGCGTTGGGGCCGTTAATCAGCCCCAGCATTTT
TRBV18	TRBD2	-	TRBJ2-5	CASSTGTSGQETQYF	TGTGCCAGCTCGACCGGGACTAGCGGGCAAGAGACCCAGTACTTC
TRBV7-9	-	-	TRBJ2-4	CASSLGPGDIQYF	TGTGCCAGCAGCTTGGGACCGGGGGACATTCAGTACTTC
TRBV7-9	-	once	TRBJ1-2	CASSLPGLNYGYTF	TGTGCCAGCAGCCTGCCGGGACTCAACTATGGCTACACCTTC
TRBV7-8	-	-	TRBJ1-6	CASSLETGYNSPLHF	TGTGCCAGCAGCTTAGAAACAGGGTATAATTCACCCCTCCACTTT
TRBV7-2	TRBD2	-	TRBJ2-7	CASSFDRPLAGGSGEQYF	TGTGCCAGCAGCTTCGACCGTCCTCTAGCGGGGGGAAGTGGCGAGCAGTACTTC
TRBV7-8	-	-	TRBJ1-1	CASSLTVSTEAFF	TGTGCCAGCAGCTTGACAGTTTCCACTGAAGCTTTCTTT
TRBV19	-	few	TRBJ1-2	CASSIGSAGGARFYGYTF	TGTGCCAGTAGTATAGGATCGGCCGGCGGGGCGCGGTTCTATGGCTACACCTTC
TRBV7-9	TRBD1	-	TRBJ1-5	CASSRTGERGQPQHF	TGTGCCAGCAGCCGGACAGGGGAACGGGGTCAGCCCCAGCATTTT
TRBV19	-	-	TRBJ1-4	CASSMSGVREKLFF	TGTGCCAGTAGTATGTCCGGGGTCCGTGAAAAACTGTTTTTT
TRBV12-3/TRBV12-4	TRBD1	few	TRBJ1-2	CASSGQARYGYTF	TGTGCCAGCAGCGGACAGGCCCGCTATGGCTACACCTTC
TRBV2	-	-	TRBJ1-6	CASKVREESSPLHF	TGTGCCAGCAAGGTTCGGGAGGAATCTTCACCCCTCCACTTT
TRBV28	TRBD1	few	TRBJ2-5	CASSLGTLQGAQETQYF	TGTGCCAGCAGTTTGGGGACCTTACAGGGGGCCCAAGAGACCCAGTACTTC
TRBV9	TRBD1	-	TRBJ1-1	CASSPGGLEAFF	TGTGCCAGCAGCCCAGGGGGACTTGAAGCTTTCTTT
TRBV5-5	-	-	TRBJ2-7	CASSFSMGGQTISYEQYF	TGTGCCAGCAGCTTTAGTATGGGGGGGCAAACCATCTCCTACGAGCAGTACTTC
TRBV5-5	TRBD1	once	TRBJ2-7	CASSAGTGDSYEQYF	TGTGCCAGCAGCGCCGGGACAGGTGATTCCTACGAGCAGTACTTC
TRBV6-4	TRBD1	-	TRBJ1-1	CASRNPGQGNFGF	TGTGCCAGCAGGAACCCGGGACAGGGGAACTTCGGCTTT